This TCR beta chain was identified during a study of T cell responses to AZD1222 COVID-19 vaccine. This clone was seen a single time. Its specificity is unknown. TCRdb's table, derived via immunoSEQ multiplex PCR, lists solely in-frame clones and lacks some. The sample lists under 200,000 clones; 90% to 95% were seen once. General observations from the study: Recipients of AZD1222 seropositive at baseline numbered only 6 or 7. With two AZD1222 doses given, Spike-specific TCR breadth and depth both rose. After the peak T cell response, and only then, were repertoires sampled. Donors, mostly white British, included more females; clonal diversity was possibly underestimated.

Germline trimming cut 5 bases from V and 1 base from J; bases unmatched to any gene: 1. This CDR3 is 14 amino acids long. The germline gives CDR1 ENHRY, CDR2 SYGVKD. This TCR was sampled from an adult who received the MenACWY meningococcal vaccine as a control. This chain joins TRBV10-3 and TRBJ2-2; 7 bases fit TRBD1. Sequencing used peripheral blood, obtained 28 days after the second dose of the MenACWY control vaccine. The CDR3 DNA follows: TGTGCCATCAGTCGGACAGGGAACACCGGGGAGCTGTTTTTT. Its translation is CAISRTGNTGELFF.